The clone carrying this T cell receptor (beta chain) was counted only a few times. The length of the CDR3 is 16 residues. The junction had 6 bases not matched to a gene; V was cut back by 2 bases and J by 6 bases. Germline CDR1 reads SGHRS; CDR2 reads YFSETQ. Each diagnosis drew on symptoms, thyroxine, TRAb, thyroid ultrasound and orbital computed tomography findings. This entry comes from a study of T cells in Graves' hyperthyroidism and ophthalmopathy. Template material for amplifying TCR beta CDR3 regions consisted of RNA transcripts. The HTBI primer set was used in a first-round RT-PCR of the TCR CDR3. Using its own MiXCR run on the multiplex PCR reads, TCRdb lists one record per CDR3 protein. The sample holds around 340,000 distinct CDR3 sequences, 15% to 20% seen once.

This receptor was obtained from a man younger than 40 with Graves' hyperthyroidism. Sequencing was performed on blood. The rearrangement links TRBV5-1 to TRBJ2-4; 12 bases fit TRBD2. CDR3: CASSFLAGGSGNIQYF. The CDR3 DNA is TGCGCCAGCAGCTTCCTAGCGGGGGGGTCAGGAAACATTCAGTACTTC. The full variable domain, its missing parts supplied by reference TRBV5-1 and TRBJ2-4, is KAGVTQTPRYLIKTRGQQVTLSCSPISGHRSVSWYQQTPGQGLQFLFEYFSETQRNKGNFPGRFSGRQFSNSRSEMNVSTLELGDSALYLCASSFLAGGSGNIQYFGAGTRLSVL.